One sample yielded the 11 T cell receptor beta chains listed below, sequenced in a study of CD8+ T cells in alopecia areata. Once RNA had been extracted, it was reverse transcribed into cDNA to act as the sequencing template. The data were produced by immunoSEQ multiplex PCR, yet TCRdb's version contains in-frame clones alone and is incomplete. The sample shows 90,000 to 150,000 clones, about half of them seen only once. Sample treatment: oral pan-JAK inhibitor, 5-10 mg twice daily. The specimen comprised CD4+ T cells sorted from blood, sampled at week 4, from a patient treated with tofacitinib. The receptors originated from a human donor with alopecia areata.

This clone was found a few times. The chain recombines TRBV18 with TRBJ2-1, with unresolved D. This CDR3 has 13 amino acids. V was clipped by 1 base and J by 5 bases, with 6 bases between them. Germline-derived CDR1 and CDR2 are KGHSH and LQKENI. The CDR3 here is CASSPQKDNEQFF. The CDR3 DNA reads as TGTGCCAGCTCACCACAAAAGGACAATGAGCAGTTCTTC.

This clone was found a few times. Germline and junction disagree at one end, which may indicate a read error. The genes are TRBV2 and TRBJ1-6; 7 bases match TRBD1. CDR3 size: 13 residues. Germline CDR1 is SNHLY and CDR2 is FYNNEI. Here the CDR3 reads CASSESRDSLKVF. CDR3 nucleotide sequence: TGTGCCAGCAGTGAGTCCCGGGACAGCCTAAAAGTATTT.

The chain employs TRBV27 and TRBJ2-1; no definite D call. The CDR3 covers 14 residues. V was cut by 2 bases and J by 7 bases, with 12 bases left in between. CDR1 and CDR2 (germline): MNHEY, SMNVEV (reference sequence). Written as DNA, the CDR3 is TGTGCCAGCAGTTTAAAAGGCAATAGAAATGAGCAGTTCTTC. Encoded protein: CASSLKGNRNEQFF.

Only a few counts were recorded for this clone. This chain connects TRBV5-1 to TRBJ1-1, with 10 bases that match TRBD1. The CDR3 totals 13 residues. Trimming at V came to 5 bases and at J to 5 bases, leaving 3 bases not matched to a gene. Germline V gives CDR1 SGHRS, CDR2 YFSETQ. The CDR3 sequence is CASRWTGGTEAFF. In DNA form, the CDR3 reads TGCGCCAGCAGGTGGACAGGGGGGACTGAAGCTTTCTTT.

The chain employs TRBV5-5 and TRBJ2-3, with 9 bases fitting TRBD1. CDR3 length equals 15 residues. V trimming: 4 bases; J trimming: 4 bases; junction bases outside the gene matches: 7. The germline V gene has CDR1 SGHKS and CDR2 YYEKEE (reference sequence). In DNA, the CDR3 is TGTGCCAGCAGCCCCGGGACAGGGTATTCAGATACGCAGTATTTT. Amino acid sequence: CASSPGTGYSDTQYF.

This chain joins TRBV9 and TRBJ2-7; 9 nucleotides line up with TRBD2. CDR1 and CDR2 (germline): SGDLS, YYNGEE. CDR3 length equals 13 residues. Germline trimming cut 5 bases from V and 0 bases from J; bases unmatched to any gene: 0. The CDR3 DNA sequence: TGTGCCAGCAGTAGCGGGAGCTCCTACGAGCAGTACTTC. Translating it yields CASSSGSSYEQYF.

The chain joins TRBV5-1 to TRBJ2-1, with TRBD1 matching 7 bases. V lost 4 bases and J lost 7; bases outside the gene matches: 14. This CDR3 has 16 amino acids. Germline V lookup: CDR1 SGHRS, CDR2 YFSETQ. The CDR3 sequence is CASSQQTGNYGNEQFF. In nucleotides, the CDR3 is TGCGCCAGCAGCCAACAGACAGGGAATTATGGTAATGAGCAGTTCTTC.

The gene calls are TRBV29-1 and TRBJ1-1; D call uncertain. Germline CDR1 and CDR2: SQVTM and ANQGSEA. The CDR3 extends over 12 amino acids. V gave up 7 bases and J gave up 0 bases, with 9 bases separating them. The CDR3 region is CSASQVNTEAFF. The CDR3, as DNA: TGCAGCGCTTCCCAAGTGAACACTGAAGCTTTCTTT.

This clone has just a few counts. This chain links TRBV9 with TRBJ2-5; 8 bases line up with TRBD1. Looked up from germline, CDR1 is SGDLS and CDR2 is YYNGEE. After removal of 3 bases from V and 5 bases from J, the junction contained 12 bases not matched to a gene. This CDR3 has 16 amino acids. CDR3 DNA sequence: TGTGCCAGCAGCGAGGGGTCGCAGGGGGCATACGAGACCCAGTACTTC. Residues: CASSEGSQGAYETQYF. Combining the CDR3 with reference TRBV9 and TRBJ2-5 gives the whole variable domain DSGVTQTPKHLITATGQRVTLRCSPRSGDLSVYWYQQSLDQGLQFLIQYYNGEERAKGNILERFSAQQFPDLHSELNLSSLELGDSALYFCASSEGSQGAYETQYFGPGTRLLVL.

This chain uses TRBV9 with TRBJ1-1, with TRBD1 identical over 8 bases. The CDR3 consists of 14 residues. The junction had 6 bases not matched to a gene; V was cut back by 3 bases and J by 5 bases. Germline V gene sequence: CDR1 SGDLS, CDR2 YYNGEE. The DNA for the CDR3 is TGTGCCAGCAGCGGAGACAACAGGGGGACTGAAGCTTTCTTT. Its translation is CASSGDNRGTEAFF.

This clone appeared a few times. The CDR3 coding sequence is TGTGCCAGCAGCTTGTACCTAGCGGGAGGGGGGGAGCAGTTCTTC. The encoded protein is CASSLYLAGGGEQFF. The J gene is TRBJ2-1, the V gene TRBV11-2, with 12 bases aligning to TRBD2. Germline V gene data show CDR1 as SGHAT and CDR2 as FQNNGV. V shed 3 bases, J shed 10 bases, and the junction held 7 bases outside the gene matches. The CDR3 is 15 residues long.